This TCR beta chain was identified in a study of T cells after yellow fever vaccination. The wider study: Libraries from low-cell-number fractions were prepared with the SMART-Seq v4 Ultra Low Input RNA kit.

The study, taken as a whole, reports: FACS-sorted repertoires could harbor abundant contaminating bulk-population clonotypes. Booster sampling recovered most clones from primary vaccination (approximately 96% CD4, roughly 90% CD8).

Universal primer sites and UMIs were introduced during 5'RACE template-switching synthesis of TCR cDNA. A single record per CDR3 protein comes from TCRdb applying MiXCR to the 5' RACE reads. The sample has about 310,000 distinct CDR3 sequences; 3.6% are singletons. Only a few counts were recorded for this clonotype. As yet, its antigen is unknown. The sequencing used PBMCs, collected on the day of the yellow fever booster vaccination. This sequence originates from a man younger than 30 who received the YFV17D yellow fever vaccine.

This CDR3 is CSVEAGRGETQYF. The CDR3, as DNA: TGCAGCGTTGAGGCAGGGCGGGGGGAGACCCAGTACTTC. V gene TRBV29-1 combines with J gene TRBJ2-5; 7 nucleotides line up with TRBD2. Trimming removed 3 bases from V and 5 bases from J; junction bases left unmatched: 6. From germline, CDR1 is SQVTM and CDR2 ANQGSEA. This CDR3 is 13 amino acids long.